This T cell receptor beta chain was documented in a study of cytomegalovirus exposure and HLA in healthy donors. Concerning this clone: Its antigen is undetermined.

The CDR3 extends over 16 amino acids. The V gene end was trimmed by 7 bases and the J gene end by 4 bases; junction bases not matched to a gene: 11. In germline, CDR1 is SGHTS, CDR2 YDEGEE. Regarding the study as a whole: CMV serostatus was the sole immune exposure data available.

The study ran its PCR with 60 Vbeta and 13 Jbeta primers. Produced via immunoSEQ multiplex PCR; TCRdb's table is partial and in-frame only. The profile shows about 150,000 clones, roughly 78% of them singletons. The source of this sequence is a man aged 45 to 65 in good health and CMV-seropositive. The chain joins TRBV5-8 to TRBJ2-2, with 9 bases matching TRBD2. The sequenced material came from PBMCs. The CDR3 spells CASGGGGLAGTGELFF. The CDR3 coding sequence is TGTGCCAGCGGCGGGGGGGGACTAGCTGGCACCGGGGAGCTGTTTTTT.